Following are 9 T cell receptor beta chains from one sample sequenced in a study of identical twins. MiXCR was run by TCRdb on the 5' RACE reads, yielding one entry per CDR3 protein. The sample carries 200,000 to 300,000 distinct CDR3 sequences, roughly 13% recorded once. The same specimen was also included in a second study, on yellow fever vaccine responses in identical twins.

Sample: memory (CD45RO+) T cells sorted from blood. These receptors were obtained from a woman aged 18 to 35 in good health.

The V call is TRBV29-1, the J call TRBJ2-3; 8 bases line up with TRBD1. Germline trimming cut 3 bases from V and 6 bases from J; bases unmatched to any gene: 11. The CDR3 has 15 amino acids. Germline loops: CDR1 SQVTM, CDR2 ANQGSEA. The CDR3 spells CSVDGWGQAGDTQYF. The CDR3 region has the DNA TGCAGCGTTGATGGTTGGGGACAGGCAGGGGATACGCAGTATTTT.

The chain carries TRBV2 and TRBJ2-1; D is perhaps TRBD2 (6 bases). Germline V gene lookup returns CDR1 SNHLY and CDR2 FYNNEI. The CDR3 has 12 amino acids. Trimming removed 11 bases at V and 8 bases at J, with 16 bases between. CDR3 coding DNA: TGTGCCGGGCGGGGCAGCAGGCATGAGCAGTTCTTC. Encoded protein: CAGRGSRHEQFF.

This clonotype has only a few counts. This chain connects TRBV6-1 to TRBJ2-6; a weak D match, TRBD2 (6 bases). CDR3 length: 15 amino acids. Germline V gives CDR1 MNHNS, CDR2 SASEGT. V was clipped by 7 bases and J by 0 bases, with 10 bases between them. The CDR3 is CASTEGGSGANVLTF. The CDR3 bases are TGTGCCAGCACTGAGGGAGGCTCTGGGGCCAACGTCCTGACTTTC.

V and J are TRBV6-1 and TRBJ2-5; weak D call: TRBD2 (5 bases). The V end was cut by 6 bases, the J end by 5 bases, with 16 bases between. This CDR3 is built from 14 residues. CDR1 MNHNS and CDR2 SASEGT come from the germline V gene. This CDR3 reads CASRHRRRVETQYF. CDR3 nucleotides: TGTGCCAGCAGACACCGGAGGCGGGTTGAGACCCAGTACTTC.

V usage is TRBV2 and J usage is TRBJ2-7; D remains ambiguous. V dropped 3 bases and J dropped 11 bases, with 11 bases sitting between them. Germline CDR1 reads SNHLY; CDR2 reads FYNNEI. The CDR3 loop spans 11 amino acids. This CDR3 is CASSDIGEEYF. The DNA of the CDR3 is TGTGCCAGCAGTGATATTGGGGAAGAGTACTTC. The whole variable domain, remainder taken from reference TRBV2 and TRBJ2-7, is EPEVTQTPSHQVTQMGQEVILRCVPISNHLYFYWYRQILGQKVEFLVSFYNNEISEKSEIFDDQFSVERPDGSNFTLKIRSTKLEDSAMYFCASSDIGEEYFGPGTRLTVT.

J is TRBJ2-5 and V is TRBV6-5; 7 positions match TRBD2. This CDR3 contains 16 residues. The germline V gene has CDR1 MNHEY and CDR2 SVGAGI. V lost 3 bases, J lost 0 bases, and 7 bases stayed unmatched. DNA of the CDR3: TGTGCCAGCAGTTATTCGGGGGGAAAGTACCAAGAGACCCAGTACTTC. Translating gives CASSYSGGKYQETQYF.

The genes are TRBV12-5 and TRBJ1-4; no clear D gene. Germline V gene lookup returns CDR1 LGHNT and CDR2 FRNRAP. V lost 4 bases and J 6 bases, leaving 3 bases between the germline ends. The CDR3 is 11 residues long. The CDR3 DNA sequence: TGTGCTAGTGGTTCGGATGAAAAACTGTTTTTT. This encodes CASGSDEKLFF.

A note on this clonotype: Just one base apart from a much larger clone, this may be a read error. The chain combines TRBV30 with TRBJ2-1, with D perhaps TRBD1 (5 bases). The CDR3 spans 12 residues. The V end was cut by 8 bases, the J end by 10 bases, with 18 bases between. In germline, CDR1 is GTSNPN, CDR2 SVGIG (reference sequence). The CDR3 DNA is TGTGCCACCAGACAGAATCCGCGCGAGCAGTTCTTC. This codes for CATRQNPREQFF.

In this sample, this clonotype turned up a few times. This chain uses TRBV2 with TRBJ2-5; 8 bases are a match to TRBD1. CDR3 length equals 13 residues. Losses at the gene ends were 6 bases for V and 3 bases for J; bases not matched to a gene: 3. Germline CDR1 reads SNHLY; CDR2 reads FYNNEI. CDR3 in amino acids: CASRATGEETQYF. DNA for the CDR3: TGTGCCAGCAGGGCGACAGGGGAAGAGACCCAGTACTTC.